This TCR beta chain is from a study of T cells in Graves' hyperthyroidism and ophthalmopathy. Looking at the study overall: Blood was drawn when the patient was first diagnosed and still untreated.

This clonotype was counted only a few times. Its antigen remains unknown. Diagnostic assessment was based on clinical symptoms, serum thyroxine and TRAb, thyroid ultrasound and orbital computed tomography. CDR3 length: 15 amino acids. Trimming cost V 3 bases and J 7 bases; bases outside gene matches: 12. The germline gives CDR1 SGDLS, CDR2 YYNGEE. Study-level results: Most clonotypes that expanded in the thyroid above 0.001 also showed up in blood.

It was RNA transcripts that yielded the amplified TCR beta CDR3 regions. The HTBI primer set served for first-round RT-PCR of the TCR CDR3. TCRdb fed the multiplex PCR reads into MiXCR, producing one record per CDR3 protein. This table holds hundreds of thousands of distinct CDR3 sequences, 38% found once. This TCR derives from a man aged 18 to 35 with Graves' hyperthyroidism. The sequenced sample was blood. The chain couples TRBV9 to TRBJ2-7, with 8 bases fitting TRBD2. The CDR3 sequence: CASSAHSGGGGEQYF. As DNA, the CDR3 is TGTGCCAGCAGCGCACACTCGGGGGGGGGAGGAGAGCAGTACTTC. The full variable domain, its missing parts supplied by reference TRBV9 and TRBJ2-7, is DSGVTQTPKHLITATGQRVTLRCSPRSGDLSVYWYQQSLDQGLQFLIQYYNGEERAKGNILERFSAQQFPDLHSELNLSSLELGDSALYFCASSAHSGGGGEQYFGPGTRLTVT.